This T cell receptor (beta chain) was captured in a study of vaccination and CD4 T cells after COVID-19. Study-wide results and caveats: Median SARS-CoV-2-reactive clonotypes rose from approximately 21 to 38, not significantly.

Treatment denoted: approximately 10-day PBMC culture with coronavirus spike peptide pools or control peptides (ViraFEST assay). Antigen-specific T cells were expanded with peptide pools by ViraFEST, and TCRs were then sequenced. Points on this clonotype: Its target is unknown.

Oncomine TCR Beta short-read sequencing was applied to DNA from cultured CD4+ T cells. One entry per CDR3 protein, called by TCRdb with MiXCR from the PCR reads. The sample has about 27,000 distinct CDR3 sequences; roughly 57% are singletons. With V trimmed by 8 bases and J by 7 bases, 25 bases remained unmatched. This CDR3 is built from 20 residues. Sequencing used CD4+ T cells from blood, cultured in vitro, obtained after SARS-CoV-2 vaccination. The chain carries TRBV5-3 and TRBJ1-6; 9 bases line up with TRBD1. TRBV5-3 is filed as an ORF, its function uncertain. This TCR derives from a human donor who received a COVID-19 vaccine. This CDR3 is CASSNSPTMTGGLRNSPLHF. The DNA for the CDR3 is TGTGCCAGCAGCAACTCACCGACTATGACAGGGGGTTTGCGGAATTCACCCCTCCACTTT.